Below, 8 T cell receptor beta chains from the same sample are listed, as sequenced in a study of long-term antiretroviral therapy in people with HIV. An immunoSEQ assay, version v3.0, was performed at survey level. Generated by immunoSEQ multiplex PCR, the TCRdb table keeps only in-frame clones and is missing some. The table lists tens of thousands of clones, around nine tenths of them singletons. Specimen: unsorted PBMCs, collected 0.1 years before starting antiretroviral therapy. The origin of the receptors is a woman between 50 and 59 years old with HIV.

This clone was found a few times. The V and J genes are TRBV27 and TRBJ1-2; the D gene is possibly TRBD1 (6 bases). Per the germline V gene, CDR1 is MNHEY and CDR2 is SMNVEV (reference sequence). V lost 0 bases to trimming and J lost 3 bases, with 11 bases between them. This CDR3 has 15 residues. CDR3 in amino acids: CASSLSARGDYGYTF. In DNA, the CDR3 is TGTGCCAGCAGTTTATCGGCCAGGGGAGACTATGGCTACACCTTC.

The chain employs TRBV2 and TRBJ1-1; D is perhaps TRBD1 (6 bases). V lost 7 bases, J lost 2 bases, and 11 bases lay in between. Germline CDR1 is SNHLY and CDR2 is FYNNEI. The CDR3 has 13 residues. The CDR3 DNA is TGTGCCAGCAATGAGACAGGAAACACTGAAGCTTTCTTT. Amino acid sequence: CASNETGNTEAFF.

This clone appeared a single time. The chain carries TRBV5-1 and TRBJ2-1, with D unclear. Germline loops: CDR1 SGHRS, CDR2 YFSETQ. Trimming removed 2 bases at V and 6 bases at J, with 9 bases between. The CDR3 consists of 13 residues. The CDR3 is CASSFTQFNEQFF. The DNA for the CDR3 is TGCGCCAGCAGCTTTACGCAGTTCAATGAGCAGTTCTTC.

This sequence joins TRBV4-1 and TRBJ2-2; 12 nucleotides line up with TRBD1. The CDR3 length is 17 residues. Unmatched junction bases numbered 6, after V lost 1 base and J lost 6 bases. Germline values: CDR1 MGHRA, CDR2 YSYEKL. The CDR3 nucleotides read TGCGCCAGCAGCCAAGCCGTCGGGACAGGGGGCCCCGGGGAGCTGTTTTTT. Its protein product is CASSQAVGTGGPGELFF.

The chain carries TRBV21-1 and TRBJ1-5; the table calls TRBD1, which could not be checked here. TRBV21-1 is a recognized pseudogene. The CDR3 is 15 amino acids. The CDR3 sequence: CASSMARHRNQPQHF. As DNA, the CDR3 is TGTGCCAGCAGCATGGCCCGACACCGAAATCAGCCCCAGCATTTT.

This chain uses TRBV6-6 with TRBJ2-2, with D maybe TRBD2 (6 bases). V lost 3 bases and J lost 1, with 9 bases in between. Germline V lookup: CDR1 MNHNY, CDR2 SVGAGI (reference sequence). The CDR3 covers 15 residues. As DNA, the CDR3 is TGTGCCAGCAGTTATACAGCGGGGAACACCGGGGAGCTGTTTTTT. Translated, it gives CASSYTAGNTGELFF.

Worth noting for this clone: At one boundary the junction diverges from the germline segment, which might be a read error. The rearrangement uses TRBV19 and TRBJ2-7; 8 nucleotides match TRBD2. In germline, CDR1 is LNHDA, CDR2 SQIVND (reference sequence). The CDR3 totals 16 residues. CDR3 region: CASSIDRKRGSSEQYF. The CDR3 DNA is TGTGCCAGTAGTATAGATCGTAAGCGGGGGTCCTCCGAGCAGTACTTC.

The rearrangement links TRBV2 to TRBJ1-2; D gene ambiguous. V shed 2 bases and J shed 8 bases, with 9 bases lying between them. The length of the CDR3 is 12 residues. The germline gives CDR1 SNHLY, CDR2 FYNNEI. As DNA, the CDR3 is TGTGCCAGCAGTGAATCGGGGAAGGGCTACACCTTC. It specifies CASSESGKGYTF.